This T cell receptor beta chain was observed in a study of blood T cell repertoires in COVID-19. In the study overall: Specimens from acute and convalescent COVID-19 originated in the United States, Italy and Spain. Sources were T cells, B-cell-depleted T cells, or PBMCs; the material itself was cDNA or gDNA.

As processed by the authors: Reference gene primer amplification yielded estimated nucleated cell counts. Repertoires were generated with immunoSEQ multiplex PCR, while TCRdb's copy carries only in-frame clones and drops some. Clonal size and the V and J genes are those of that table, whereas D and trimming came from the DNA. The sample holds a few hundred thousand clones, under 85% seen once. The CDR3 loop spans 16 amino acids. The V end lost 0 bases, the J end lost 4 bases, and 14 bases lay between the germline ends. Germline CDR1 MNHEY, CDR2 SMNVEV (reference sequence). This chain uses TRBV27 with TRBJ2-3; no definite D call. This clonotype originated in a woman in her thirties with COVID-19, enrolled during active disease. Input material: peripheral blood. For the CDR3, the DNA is TGTGCCAGCAGTTTATCAGCTCATAATCCCTCAGATACGCAGTATTTT. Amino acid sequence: CASSLSAHNPSDTQYF.